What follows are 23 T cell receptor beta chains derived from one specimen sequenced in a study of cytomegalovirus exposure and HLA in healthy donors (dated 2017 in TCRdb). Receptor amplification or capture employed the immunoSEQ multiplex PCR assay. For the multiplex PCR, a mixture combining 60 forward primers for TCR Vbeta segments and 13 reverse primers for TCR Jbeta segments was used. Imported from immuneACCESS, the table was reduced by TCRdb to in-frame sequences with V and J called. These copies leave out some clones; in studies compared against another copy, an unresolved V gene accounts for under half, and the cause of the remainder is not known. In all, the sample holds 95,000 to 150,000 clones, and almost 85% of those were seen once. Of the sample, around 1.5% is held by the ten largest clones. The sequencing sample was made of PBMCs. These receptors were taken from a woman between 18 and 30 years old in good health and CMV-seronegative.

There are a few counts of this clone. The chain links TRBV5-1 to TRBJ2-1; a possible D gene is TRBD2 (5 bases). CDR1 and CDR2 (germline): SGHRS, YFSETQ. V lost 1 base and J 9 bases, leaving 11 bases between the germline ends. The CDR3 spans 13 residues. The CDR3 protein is CASSLLVAGEQFF. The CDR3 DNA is TGCGCCAGCAGCTTGCTTGTTGCGGGTGAGCAGTTCTTC.

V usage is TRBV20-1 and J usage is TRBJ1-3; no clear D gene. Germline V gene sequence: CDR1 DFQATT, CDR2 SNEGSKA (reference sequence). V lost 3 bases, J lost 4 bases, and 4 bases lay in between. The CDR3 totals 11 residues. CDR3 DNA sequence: TGCAGTGCTAGCGTCGGAAACACCATATATTTT. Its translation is CSASVGNTIYF.

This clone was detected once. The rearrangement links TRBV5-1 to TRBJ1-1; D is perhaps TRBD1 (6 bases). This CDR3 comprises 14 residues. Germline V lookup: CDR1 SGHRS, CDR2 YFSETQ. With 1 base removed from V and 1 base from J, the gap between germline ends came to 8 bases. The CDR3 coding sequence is TGCGCCAGCAGCTTGCAGGGGTCGAACACTGAAGCTTTCTTT. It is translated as CASSLQGSNTEAFF.

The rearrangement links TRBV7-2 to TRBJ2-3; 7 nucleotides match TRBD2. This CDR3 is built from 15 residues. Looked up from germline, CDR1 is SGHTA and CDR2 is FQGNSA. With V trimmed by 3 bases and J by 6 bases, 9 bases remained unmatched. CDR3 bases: TGTGCCAGCAGCTTTCCGCGGACTAGTGTTGATACGCAGTATTTT. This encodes CASSFPRTSVDTQYF.

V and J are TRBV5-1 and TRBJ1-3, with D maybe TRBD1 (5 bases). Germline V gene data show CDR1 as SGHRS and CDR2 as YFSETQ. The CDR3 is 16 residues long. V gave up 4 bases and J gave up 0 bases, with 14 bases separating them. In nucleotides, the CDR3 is TGCGCCAGCAGCCTGCTTGGGACTGACTCTGGAAACACCATATATTTT. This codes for CASSLLGTDSGNTIYF.

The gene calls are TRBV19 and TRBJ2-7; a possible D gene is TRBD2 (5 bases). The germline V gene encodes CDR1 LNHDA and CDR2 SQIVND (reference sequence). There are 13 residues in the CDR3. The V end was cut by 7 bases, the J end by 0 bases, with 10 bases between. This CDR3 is CASMSGSSYEQYF. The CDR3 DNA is TGTGCCAGTATGTCGGGATCCTCCTACGAGCAGTACTTC.

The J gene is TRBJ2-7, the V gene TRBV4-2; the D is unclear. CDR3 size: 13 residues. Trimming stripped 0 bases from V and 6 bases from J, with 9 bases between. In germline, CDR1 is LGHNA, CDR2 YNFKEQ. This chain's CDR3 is CASSQERRREQYF. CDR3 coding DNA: TGTGCCAGCAGCCAAGAGAGGCGGCGCGAGCAGTACTTC.

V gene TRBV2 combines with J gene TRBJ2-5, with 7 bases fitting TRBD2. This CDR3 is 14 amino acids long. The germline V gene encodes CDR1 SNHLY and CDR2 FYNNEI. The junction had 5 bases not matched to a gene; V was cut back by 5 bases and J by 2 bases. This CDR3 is CASSIQAGQETQYF. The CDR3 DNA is TGTGCCAGCAGTATTCAAGCGGGACAAGAGACCCAGTACTTC.

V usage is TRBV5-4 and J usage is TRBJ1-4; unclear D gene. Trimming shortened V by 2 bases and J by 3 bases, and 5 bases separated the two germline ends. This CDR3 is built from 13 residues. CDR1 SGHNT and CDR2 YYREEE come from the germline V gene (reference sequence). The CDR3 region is CASSLAANEKLFF. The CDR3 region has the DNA TGTGCCAGCAGCTTAGCCGCTAATGAAAAACTGTTTTTT.

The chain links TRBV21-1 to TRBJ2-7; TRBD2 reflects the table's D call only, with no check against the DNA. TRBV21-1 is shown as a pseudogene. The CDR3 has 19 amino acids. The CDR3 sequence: CASSKGVGSLPRTTYEQYF. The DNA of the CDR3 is TGTGCCAGCAGCAAAGGGGTGGGGAGCCTTCCGCGAACAACCTACGAGCAGTACTTC.

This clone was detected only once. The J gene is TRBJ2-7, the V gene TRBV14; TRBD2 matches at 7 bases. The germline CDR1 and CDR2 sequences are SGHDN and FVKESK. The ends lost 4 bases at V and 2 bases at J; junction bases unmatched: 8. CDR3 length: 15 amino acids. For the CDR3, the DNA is TGTGCCAGCAGCCTTTCAGCGGGGCTGCCCTACGAGCAGTACTTC. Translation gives CASSLSAGLPYEQYF.

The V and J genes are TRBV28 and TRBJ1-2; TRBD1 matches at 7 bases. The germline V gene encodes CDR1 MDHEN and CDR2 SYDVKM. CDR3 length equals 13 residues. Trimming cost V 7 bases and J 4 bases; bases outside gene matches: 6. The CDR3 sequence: CASNGQVGYGYTF. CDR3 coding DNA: TGTGCCAGCAACGGACAGGTTGGCTATGGCTACACCTTC.

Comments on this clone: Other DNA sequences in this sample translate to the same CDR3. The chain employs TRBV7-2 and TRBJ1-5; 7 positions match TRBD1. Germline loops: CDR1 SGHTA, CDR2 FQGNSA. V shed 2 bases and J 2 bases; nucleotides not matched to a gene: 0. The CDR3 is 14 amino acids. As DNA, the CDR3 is TGTGCCAGCAGCTTAACAGGGGGCAATCAGCCCCAGCATTTT. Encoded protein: CASSLTGGNQPQHF.

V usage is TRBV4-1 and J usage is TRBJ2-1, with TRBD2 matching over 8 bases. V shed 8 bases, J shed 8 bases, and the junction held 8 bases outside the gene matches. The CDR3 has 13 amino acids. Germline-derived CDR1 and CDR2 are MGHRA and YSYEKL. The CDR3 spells CASSGTSYYEQFF. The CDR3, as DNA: TGCGCCAGCTCCGGGACTAGTTATTATGAGCAGTTCTTC.

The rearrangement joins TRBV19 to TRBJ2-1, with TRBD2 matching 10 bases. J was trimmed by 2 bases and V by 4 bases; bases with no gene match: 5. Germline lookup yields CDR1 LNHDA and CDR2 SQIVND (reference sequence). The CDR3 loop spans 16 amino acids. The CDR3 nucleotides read TGTGCCAGTAGTACGCTAGCGGGGGCACCCTACAATGAGCAGTTCTTC. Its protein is CASSTLAGAPYNEQFF.

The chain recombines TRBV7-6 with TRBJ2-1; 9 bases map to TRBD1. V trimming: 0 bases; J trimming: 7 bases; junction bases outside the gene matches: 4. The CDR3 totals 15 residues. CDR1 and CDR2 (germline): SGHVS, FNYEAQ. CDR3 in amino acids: CASSLAGQGVNEQFF. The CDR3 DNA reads TGTGCCAGCAGCTTAGCGGGACAGGGTGTGAATGAGCAGTTCTTC.

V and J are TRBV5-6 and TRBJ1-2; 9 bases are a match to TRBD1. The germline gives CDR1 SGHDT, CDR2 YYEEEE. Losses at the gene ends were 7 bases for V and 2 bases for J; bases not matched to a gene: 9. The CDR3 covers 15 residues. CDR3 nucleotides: TGTGCCAGCGGACACTACAGGGGGCGCAACTATGGCTACACCTTC. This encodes CASGHYRGRNYGYTF.

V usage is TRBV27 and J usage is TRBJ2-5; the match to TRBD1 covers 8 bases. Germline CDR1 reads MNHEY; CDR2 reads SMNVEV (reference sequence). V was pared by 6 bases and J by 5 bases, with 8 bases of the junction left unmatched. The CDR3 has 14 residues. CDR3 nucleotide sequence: TGTGCCAGCAGCGATAGACAGGGGTTCGAGACCCAGTACTTC. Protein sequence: CASSDRQGFETQYF.

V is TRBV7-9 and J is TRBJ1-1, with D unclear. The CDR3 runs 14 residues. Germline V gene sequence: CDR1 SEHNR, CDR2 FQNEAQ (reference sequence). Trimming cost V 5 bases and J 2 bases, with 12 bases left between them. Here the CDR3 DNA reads TGTGCCAGCAGCCCACCCCCAGAAAACACTGAAGCTTTCTTT. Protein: CASSPPPENTEAFF. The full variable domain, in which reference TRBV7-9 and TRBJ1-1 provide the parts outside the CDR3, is DTGVSQNPRHKITKRGQNVTFRCDPISEHNRLYWYRQTLGQGPEFLTYFQNEAQLEKSRLLSDRFSAERPKGSFSTLEIQRTEQGDSAMYLCASSPPPENTEAFFGQGTRLTVV.

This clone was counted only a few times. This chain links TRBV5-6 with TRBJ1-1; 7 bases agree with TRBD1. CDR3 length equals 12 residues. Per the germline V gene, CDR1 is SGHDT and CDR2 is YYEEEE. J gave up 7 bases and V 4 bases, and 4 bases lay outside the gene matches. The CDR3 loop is CASSAGQLEAFF. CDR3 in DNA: TGTGCCAGCAGCGCGGGACAGCTTGAAGCTTTCTTT.

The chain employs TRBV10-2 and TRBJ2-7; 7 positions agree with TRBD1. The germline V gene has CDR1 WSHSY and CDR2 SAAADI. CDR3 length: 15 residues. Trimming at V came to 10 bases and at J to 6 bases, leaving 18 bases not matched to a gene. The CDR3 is CATALKTGQGSEQYF. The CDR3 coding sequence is TGCGCCACCGCACTAAAGACAGGGCAGGGGAGCGAGCAGTACTTC.

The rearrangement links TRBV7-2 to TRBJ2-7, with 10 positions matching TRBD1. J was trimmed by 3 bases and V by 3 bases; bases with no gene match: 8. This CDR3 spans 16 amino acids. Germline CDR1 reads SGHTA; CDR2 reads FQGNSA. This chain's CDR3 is CASSFSSGTGVYEQYF. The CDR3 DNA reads TGTGCCAGCAGCTTCTCCTCAGGGACAGGGGTCTACGAGCAGTACTTC.

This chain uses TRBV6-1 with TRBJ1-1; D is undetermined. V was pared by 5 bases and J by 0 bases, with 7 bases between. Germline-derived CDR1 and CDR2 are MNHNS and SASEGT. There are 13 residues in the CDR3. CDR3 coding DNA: TGTGCCAGCAGTTTCCGGTTGAACACTGAAGCTTTCTTT. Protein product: CASSFRLNTEAFF.